The next 30 T cell receptor beta chains were all read from a single sample in a study of control samples from healthy donors and cancer patients. Sequencing used immunoSEQ multiplex PCR; TCRdb keeps in-frame clones, though not all of them. The sample lists tens of thousands of clones, about nine tenths occurring once. The source material was blood. The source is a woman younger than 30 in good health.

The chain is built from TRBV12-2 and TRBJ2-1; the table names TRBD2, a call not compared with the DNA. TRBV12-2 is marked as a pseudogene. The length of the CDR3 is 22 residues. In DNA form, the CDR3 reads TGTGCAAGTCGCTGGCGCGAGACATGCGGACTAGCGGGGGGTAGCTCCTACAATGAGCAGTTCTTC. Translated: CASRWRETCGLAGGSSYNEQFF.

The chain carries TRBV29-1 and TRBJ2-3; D tentatively fits TRBD1 or TRBD2 (6 bases each). The CDR3 covers 14 residues. V lost 7 bases, J lost 0 bases, and 14 bases lay in between. The germline gives CDR1 SQVTM, CDR2 ANQGSEA. CDR3 nucleotide sequence: TGCAGCGCAGATAGGGGGGAGAGCACAGATACGCAGTATTTT. Translated: CSADRGESTDTQYF.

The chain combines TRBV4-1 with TRBJ2-7, with 7 bases fitting TRBD1. V dropped 6 bases and J dropped 2; count of bases not matched to a gene: 10. The CDR3 covers 15 residues. Germline values: CDR1 MGHRA, CDR2 YSYEKL. The CDR3 here is CASSQGQPSPYEQYF. In DNA form, the CDR3 reads TGCGCCAGCAGTCAGGGACAGCCCTCACCCTACGAGCAGTACTTC.

Concerning this clone itself: The sample carries other DNA sequences with the same CDR3. The genes are TRBV2 and TRBJ1-5; D is perhaps TRBD1 (6 bases). The CDR3 spans 16 residues. In germline, CDR1 is SNHLY, CDR2 FYNNEI. V lost 0 bases to trimming and J lost 6 bases, with 15 bases between them. The CDR3 sequence: CASSEAEQGTGQPQHF. The CDR3 nucleotides are TGTGCCAGCAGTGAAGCGGAACAGGGTACAGGTCAGCCCCAGCATTTT.

The chain combines TRBV19 with TRBJ2-2, with 8 bases fitting TRBD2. CDR1 LNHDA and CDR2 SQIVND come from the germline V gene (reference sequence). The J segment lost 4 bases and the V segment lost 3 bases, leaving 7 bases of the junction unmatched. The CDR3 loop spans 16 amino acids. CDR3 amino acids: CASSIDGGASTGELFF. The CDR3 coding sequence is TGTGCCAGTAGTATTGACGGGGGGGCGAGCACCGGGGAGCTGTTTTTT.

This sequence joins TRBV7-8 and TRBJ1-2; 7 nucleotides agree with TRBD1. The CDR3 has 13 amino acids. With V trimmed by 4 bases and J by 6 bases, 5 bases remained unmatched. The germline V gene has CDR1 SGHVS and CDR2 FQNEAQ. CDR3 nucleotide sequence: TGTGCCAGCAGCTCGGGCAGGGGGGATGGCTACACCTTC. It specifies CASSSGRGDGYTF.

J is TRBJ2-3 and V is TRBV5-4; 10 bases map to TRBD2. Trimming removed 4 bases from V and 4 bases from J; junction bases left unmatched: 6. This CDR3 has 15 residues. Looked up from germline, CDR1 is SGHNT and CDR2 is YYREEE (reference sequence). The CDR3: CASSVLAGPSDTQYF. CDR3 nucleotide sequence: TGTGCCAGCAGCGTACTAGCGGGGCCCTCAGATACGCAGTATTTT.

The chain recombines TRBV10-3 with TRBJ2-4; D call uncertain. The CDR3 extends over 19 amino acids. Trimming took off 0 bases at V and 2 bases at J, with 20 bases between the two ends. Germline CDR1 and CDR2: ENHRY and SYGVKD. CDR3 protein: CAISESLGKDILTKNIQYF. CDR3 sequence (DNA): TGTGCCATCAGTGAGTCGCTAGGCAAAGATATATTGACCAAAAACATTCAGTACTTC.

The chain joins TRBV6-1 to TRBJ1-1; D is unresolved. The ends were cut back, 1 base at V and 1 base at J, with 7 bases in the middle. In germline, CDR1 is MNHNS, CDR2 SASEGT. The CDR3 loop spans 14 amino acids. For the CDR3, the DNA is TGTGCCAGCAGTGAAGTAGGCGAGAACACTGAAGCTTTCTTT. As protein: CASSEVGENTEAFF.

This rearrangement joins TRBV6-6 to TRBJ2-7; 12 nucleotides line up with TRBD2. Per the germline V gene, CDR1 is MNHNY and CDR2 is SVGAGI (reference sequence). Trimming took 8 bases from V and 3 from J; bases not matched to a gene: 11. This CDR3 is built from 16 residues. Here the CDR3 DNA reads TGTGCCAGCTCTCGACGGACTAGCGGGGTGTTCTACGAGCAGTACTTC. Protein product: CASSRRTSGVFYEQYF.

This rearrangement joins TRBV5-5 to TRBJ2-1; 9 positions agree with TRBD2. The CDR3 sequence is 18 residues long. V trimming: 0 bases; J trimming: 8 bases; junction bases outside the gene matches: 15. Per germline, CDR1 SGHKS and CDR2 YYEKEE (reference sequence). CDR3 DNA: TGTGCCAGCAGCTTGGGGTCGCTAGCGGGGCCCAATAGGGATGAGCAGTTCTTC. Residues: CASSLGSLAGPNRDEQFF. The whole variable domain, filled in from reference TRBV5-5 and TRBJ2-1, reads DAGVTQSPTHLIKTRGQQVTLRCSPISGHKSVSWYQQVLGQGPQFIFQYYEKEERGRGNFPDRFSARQFPNYSSELNVNALLLGDSALYLCASSLGSLAGPNRDEQFFGPGTRLTVL.

The chain has TRBV19 and TRBJ2-7, with 9 bases that match TRBD1. Per germline, CDR1 LNHDA and CDR2 SQIVND (reference sequence). The CDR3 runs to 15 residues. Trimming removed 1 base from V and 3 bases from J; junction bases left unmatched: 4. CDR3 coding DNA: TGTGCCAGTAGTATAGTAGGGACAGGGAGCTACGAGCAGTACTTC. As protein: CASSIVGTGSYEQYF.

The rearrangement links TRBV5-5 to TRBJ2-7; D possibly corresponds to TRBD1 (6 bases). CDR1 and CDR2 (germline): SGHKS, YYEKEE (reference sequence). Between the trimmed V and J ends, which lost 2 bases and 6 bases, there was a span of 9 bases. The CDR3 has 12 amino acids. CDR3 nucleotide sequence: TGTGCCAGCAGCTTTGCACAGGGCGAGCAGTACTTC. Protein sequence: CASSFAQGEQYF.

This sequence joins TRBV7-6 and TRBJ1-1; possibly TRBD1 for D (5 bases). The CDR3 consists of 17 residues. Germline V gene lookup returns CDR1 SGHVS and CDR2 FNYEAQ. Trimming took off 2 bases at V and 3 bases at J, with 19 bases between the two ends. In DNA, the CDR3 is TGTGCCAGCAGCTTATTGGGCCCACAGGTCCATGACACTGAAGCTTTCTTT. This codes for CASSLLGPQVHDTEAFF. The full variable domain, rest sourced from reference TRBV7-6 and TRBJ1-1, is GAGVSQSPRYKVTKRGQDVALRCDPISGHVSLYWYRQALGQGPEFLTYFNYEAQQDKSGLPNDRFSAERPEGSISTLTIQRTEQRDSAMYRCASSLLGPQVHDTEAFFGQGTRLTVV.

The chain recombines TRBV4-1 with TRBJ1-4; D possibly corresponds to TRBD1 (6 bases). CDR3 length: 16 amino acids. CDR1 and CDR2 from the germline V gene are MGHRA and YSYEKL. The V and J ends lost 1 base and 8 bases respectively, with 17 bases between them. The CDR3 loop is CASSQVPTGTREKLFF. The DNA of the CDR3 is TGCGCCAGCAGCCAAGTTCCCACCGGGACACGCGAAAAACTGTTTTTT.

The chain employs TRBV5-4 and TRBJ2-7; D call uncertain. The CDR3 sequence is 13 residues long. V dropped 1 base and J dropped 2 bases, with 7 bases sitting between them. CDR1 is SGHNT and CDR2 is YYREEE in the germline V gene (reference sequence). Here the CDR3 DNA reads TGTGCCAGCAGCTTGAAAACGACCTACGAGCAGTACTTC. Protein: CASSLKTTYEQYF.

The V gene is TRBV29-1, the J gene TRBJ2-7; 7 bases align to TRBD1. After removal of 8 bases from V and 5 bases from J, the junction contained 12 bases not matched to a gene. This CDR3 is 13 amino acids long. Per the germline V gene, CDR1 is SQVTM and CDR2 is ANQGSEA. The CDR3 bases are TGCAGCACCAGCTCACAGGGGAGAAACGAGCAGTACTTC. Protein product: CSTSSQGRNEQYF.

The genes are TRBV5-1 and TRBJ2-3; tentative D call: TRBD2 (6 bases). Between the trimmed V and J ends, which lost 1 base and 0 bases, there was a span of 9 bases. The CDR3 loop spans 15 amino acids. Germline V lookup: CDR1 SGHRS, CDR2 YFSETQ. This CDR3 is CASSLNRGSTDTQYF. In DNA form, the CDR3 reads TGCGCCAGCAGCTTGAACCGGGGGAGCACAGATACGCAGTATTTT.

In regard to this clone: Other DNA sequences in the sample encode the same CDR3. V usage is TRBV6-5 and J usage is TRBJ1-2; 10 bases are a match to TRBD1. With V trimmed by 2 bases and J by 0 bases, 3 bases remained unmatched. The CDR3 has 16 amino acids. CDR1 is MNHEY, CDR2 SVGAGI, per germline. Written as DNA, the CDR3 is TGTGCCAGCAGTTACCTCGGACAGGGGGCTAACTATGGCTACACCTTC. Translating it yields CASSYLGQGANYGYTF.

The gene calls are TRBV4-1 and TRBJ1-1; the D is unclear. Germline loops: CDR1 MGHRA, CDR2 YSYEKL. Trimming took 2 bases from V and 4 from J, leaving 17 bases between them. The CDR3 contains 16 residues. In DNA, the CDR3 is TGCGCCAGCAGCCAAAACTTGATGGCTAGAGGCACTGAAGCTTTCTTT. Its protein product is CASSQNLMARGTEAFF.

V gene TRBV28 combines with J gene TRBJ2-7; D is possibly TRBD1 (6 bases). CDR1 is MDHEN, CDR2 SYDVKM, per germline. V lost 3 bases to trimming and J lost 2 bases, with 11 bases between them. This CDR3 is 14 amino acids long. The CDR3 loop reads CASSFQGRPYEQYF. CDR3 DNA: TGTGCCAGCAGTTTTCAGGGGCGCCCCTACGAGCAGTACTTC.

The rearrangement links TRBV18 to TRBJ1-6, with D uncertain. CDR1 is KGHSH, CDR2 LQKENI, per germline. The CDR3 spans 17 residues. V shed 2 bases and J shed 4 bases, with 15 bases lying between them. The CDR3 spells CASSPMVGMRYNSPLHF. In nucleotides, the CDR3 is TGTGCCAGCTCACCAATGGTGGGAATGAGATATAATTCACCCCTCCACTTT.

This sequence joins TRBV5-1 and TRBJ1-4, with TRBD1 as a possible D gene (6 bases). The CDR3 is made up of 14 amino acids. Trimming stripped 4 bases from V and 8 bases from J, with 15 bases between. CDR1 and CDR2 (germline): SGHRS, YFSETQ. The CDR3 is CASSPRGAGEKLFF. The CDR3 nucleotides are TGCGCCAGCAGCCCTAGGGGGGCAGGGGAAAAACTGTTTTTT.

This rearrangement joins TRBV5-1 to TRBJ1-2; possible D gene TRBD1, 5 bases. The CDR3 is made up of 17 amino acids. The V end lost 4 bases, the J end lost 3 bases, and 22 bases lay between the germline ends. From germline, CDR1 is SGHRS and CDR2 YFSETQ. CDR3 region: CASSLFLGGGRDYGYTF. DNA for the CDR3: TGCGCCAGCAGCCTATTTCTGGGGGGAGGGCGCGACTATGGCTACACCTTC.

The chain couples TRBV27 to TRBJ2-3, with 15 bases fitting TRBD2. V trimming: 11 bases; J trimming: 5 bases; junction bases outside the gene matches: 11. Germline CDR1 is MNHEY and CDR2 is SMNVEV (reference sequence). This CDR3 spans 16 amino acids. Here the CDR3 reads CAARGLAGGKIDTQYF. For the CDR3, the DNA is TGTGCCGCGAGGGGACTAGCGGGGGGTAAGATAGATACGCAGTATTTT.

The V and J genes are TRBV29-1 and TRBJ1-4; D remains ambiguous. The CDR3 sequence is 16 residues long. The germline CDR1 and CDR2 sequences are SQVTM and ANQGSEA. Trimming shortened V by 4 bases and J by 0 bases, and 15 bases separated the two germline ends. In DNA form, the CDR3 reads TGCAGCGTTGGGTCGACACGAACCGCAACTAATGAAAAACTGTTTTTT. Amino acids: CSVGSTRTATNEKLFF.

The chain has TRBV10-1 and TRBJ2-2; D possibly matches TRBD1 or TRBD2 (5 bases each). CDR3 length: 12 residues. Germline V gene data show CDR1 as WNHNN and CDR2 as SYGVQD (reference sequence). V lost 5 bases and J 7 bases, leaving 8 bases between the germline ends. CDR3 sequence reads: CASSSGSGELFF. CDR3 DNA sequence: TGCGCCAGCAGTTCAGGGAGCGGGGAGCTGTTTTTT.

This sequence joins TRBV6-1 and TRBJ1-1; TRBD1 might be the D (5 bases). The CDR3 sequence is 13 residues long. With 1 base removed from V and 5 bases from J, the gap between germline ends came to 8 bases. Germline lookup yields CDR1 MNHNS and CDR2 SASEGT. In DNA, the CDR3 is TGTGCCAGCAGTGAAGAGGGACGGACTGAAGCTTTCTTT. Translating gives CASSEEGRTEAFF.

This chain connects TRBV5-1 to TRBJ2-5; D not resolved. The V and J ends lost 4 bases and 3 bases respectively, with 16 bases between them. Germline-derived CDR1 and CDR2 are SGHRS and YFSETQ. The CDR3 is made up of 15 amino acids. As DNA, the CDR3 is TGCGCCAGCAGCCCCGTATTGACCGGCGAAGAGACCCAGTACTTC. This gives the protein CASSPVLTGEETQYF.

This chain uses TRBV4-2 with TRBJ2-4, with unresolved D. V dropped 5 bases and J dropped 8 bases, with 13 bases sitting between them. The length of the CDR3 is 13 residues. CDR1 LGHNA and CDR2 YNFKEQ come from the germline V gene. The CDR3 protein is CASSDGGLHIQYF. DNA of the CDR3: TGTGCCAGCAGCGATGGTGGGCTGCACATTCAGTACTTC.